A single sample gave rise to the 32 T cell receptor beta chains below, sequenced in a study of regulatory T cells in long-lasting Graves disease. Time point: newly diagnosed GD, antithyroid drugs for less than 3 months. The TCR library used RNA extracted from PBMCs. According to the study, TCR beta libraries were built with iRepertoire HTBI primers and CDR3-region Arm-PCR. TCRdb analysed the multiplex PCR reads with MiXCR anew, one entry per CDR3 protein. This table has 680,000 or so distinct CDR3 sequences, 16% appearing once. These data also formed part of another study, on T cells in Graves' hyperthyroidism and ophthalmopathy.

Sequences were derived from peripheral blood mononuclear cells (PBMCs), sampled at new diagnosis, from a patient treated with antithyroid drugs. These receptors were obtained from a young woman with Graves disease.

V is TRBV6-1 and J is TRBJ1-5; 7 nucleotides match TRBD1. The V segment lost 4 bases and the J segment 9 bases; nucleotides outside the gene matches: 9. From germline, CDR1 is MNHNS and CDR2 SASEGT. The CDR3 is 14 residues long. As DNA, the CDR3 is TGTGCCAGCAGTGTAACAGGGGATCAGCGGCCCCAGCATTTT. Protein sequence: CASSVTGDQRPQHF.

There are a few counts of this clonotype. This CDR3 reads CASSRYYGYTF. The CDR3 bases are TGTGCCAGCAGCCGATACTATGGCTACACCTTC. This chain links TRBV7-9 with TRBJ1-2; no clear D. Deletions cut 5 bases from V and 3 bases from J, with 4 bases between. There are 11 residues in the CDR3. CDR1 is SEHNR and CDR2 is FQNEAQ in the germline V gene (reference sequence).

In this sample, this clonotype turned up a few times. The chain uses TRBV18 and TRBJ2-3; D unclear. This CDR3 is 17 amino acids long. V lost 4 bases and J 4 bases, leaving 21 bases between the germline ends. The germline V gene has CDR1 KGHSH and CDR2 LQKENI. CDR3 in amino acids: CASSRFLKESPPDTQYF. CDR3 coding DNA: TGTGCCAGCTCACGTTTTCTGAAAGAGTCGCCTCCAGATACGCAGTATTTT.

The rearrangement links TRBV12-3 or TRBV12-4 to TRBJ1-2, with D perhaps TRBD1 (5 bases). V lost 1 base to trimming and J lost 4 bases, with 16 bases between them. CDR3 length: 16 residues. The CDR3 spells CASSLGGVGGSYGYTF. CDR3 in DNA: TGTGCCAGCAGTTTAGGGGGGGTTGGGGGATCCTATGGCTACACCTTC.

Remarks on this clonotype: A far larger clone is just one base off, so this is likely a read error. This chain connects TRBV29-1 to TRBJ2-2; D is perhaps TRBD1 (5 bases). This CDR3 is 12 amino acids long. Per germline, CDR1 SQVTM and CDR2 ANQGSEA. The V end was cut by 4 bases, the J end by 9 bases, with 12 bases between. CDR3 region: CSVGTGNRELFF. CDR3 sequence (DNA): TGCAGCGTTGGTACAGGAAACAGGGAGCTGTTTTTT.

This clonotype has a handful of counts. This chain joins TRBV3-1 and TRBJ2-1, with D perhaps matching TRBD2 (6 bases). Germline CDR1 is LGHDT and CDR2 is YNNKEL (reference sequence). Trimming cost V 1 base and J 9 bases, with 16 bases left between them. This CDR3 comprises 15 residues. CDR3 in DNA: TGTGCCAGCAGCCAAGGACGGGGGTCGGCCCCTGAGCAGTTCTTC. This codes for CASSQGRGSAPEQFF.

This clonotype was seen ten or more times. The genes are TRBV5-1 and TRBJ1-1; 8 bases are a match to TRBD1. The CDR3 consists of 15 residues. V lost 3 bases to trimming and J lost 4 bases; unmatched junction nucleotides: 8. Germline loops: CDR1 SGHRS, CDR2 YFSETQ. The CDR3 DNA reads as TGCGCCAGCAGCTCCCAGGGGGCGTCTGGCACTGAAGCTTTCTTT. Its protein is CASSSQGASGTEAFF.

This clonotype has a count of ten or more. The V call is TRBV2, the J call TRBJ2-7; 15 bases align to TRBD2. The V gene's germline CDR1 is SNHLY and CDR2 FYNNEI. Trimming cost V 9 bases and J 10 bases; bases outside gene matches: 4. CDR3 length equals 12 residues. CDR3 DNA: TGTGCCAGGGGACTAGCGGGAGGAAGACAGTACTTC. The encoded protein is CARGLAGGRQYF.

This clonotype has a handful of counts. J is TRBJ2-2 and V is TRBV6-5; 12 bases fit TRBD1. Germline trimming cut 2 bases from V and 6 bases from J; bases unmatched to any gene: 7. Germline assignment: CDR1 MNHEY and CDR2 SVGAGI. CDR3 length equals 17 residues. The CDR3 reads CASSYPSGTGGPGELFF. Written as DNA, the CDR3 is TGTGCCAGCAGTTACCCGTCCGGGACAGGGGGCCCCGGGGAGCTGTTTTTT.

This clonotype was recorded a few times. The chain is built from TRBV28 and TRBJ2-7; 9 positions agree with TRBD1. The CDR3 consists of 15 residues. Germline V gene sequence: CDR1 MDHEN, CDR2 SYDVKM. The ends lost 3 bases at V and 1 base at J; junction bases unmatched: 4. CDR3 sequence (DNA): TGTGCCAGCAGTTTCTGGGACAGGGTGTCCTACGAGCAGTACTTC. It specifies CASSFWDRVSYEQYF.

The table lists this clonotype with a few counts. V gene TRBV10-3 combines with J gene TRBJ1-3; 8 bases match TRBD1. Germline CDR1 is ENHRY and CDR2 is SYGVKD. The CDR3 loop spans 14 amino acids. J was trimmed by 2 bases and V by 6 bases; bases with no gene match: 3. The CDR3 sequence is CAIRQGEAGNTIYF. As DNA, the CDR3 is TGTGCCATCAGACAGGGGGAGGCTGGAAACACCATATATTTT.

As for this clonotype: One base away lies a much larger clone, so this may be a sequencing read error. The chain combines TRBV29-1 with TRBJ2-1, with 10 bases identical to TRBD2. The germline gives CDR1 SQVTM, CDR2 ANQGSEA. The CDR3 has 16 amino acids. The CDR3: CSAGQGASGRNNEQLF. CDR3 bases: TGCAGCGCTGGGCAGGGGGCTAGCGGGAGAAACAATGAGCAGCTCTTC.

J is TRBJ2-7 and V is TRBV7-2; perhaps TRBD2 as D (5 bases). Germline CDR1 reads SGHTA; CDR2 reads FQGNSA. Trimming removed 7 bases at V and 0 bases at J, with 13 bases between. This CDR3 has 14 amino acids. CDR3 protein: CASTRTLSSYEQYF. The CDR3 DNA reads as TGTGCCAGCACCCGGACTCTAAGCTCCTACGAGCAGTACTTC.

CDR3 loop: CSARAGTSSYNEQFF. The CDR3 DNA is TGCAGTGCTAGGGCCGGGACTAGCTCCTACAATGAGCAGTTCTTC. This chain uses TRBV20-1 with TRBJ2-1, with TRBD2 identical over 8 bases. The CDR3 runs 15 residues. CDR1 and CDR2 from the germline V gene are DFQATT and SNEGSKA (reference sequence). V lost 3 bases and J lost 0; bases outside the gene matches: 4.

As concerns this clonotype: This may arise from a read error, as a much more abundant clone is one base away. The V gene is TRBV2, the J gene TRBJ2-2; D might be TRBD2 (5 bases). This CDR3 is 15 amino acids long. Germline CDR1 SNHLY, CDR2 FYNNEI. The CDR3 DNA follows: TGTGCCAGCAGGTTCGCGCAGGTGAACACCGGGGAGCCGTTTTTT. The encoded protein is CASRFAQVNTGEPFF.

V and J are TRBV20-1 and TRBJ2-1; 7 bases are a match to TRBD1. Trimming at V came to 6 bases and at J to 4 bases, leaving 9 bases not matched to a gene. Germline CDR1 and CDR2: DFQATT and SNEGSKA (reference sequence). This CDR3 contains 14 residues. The CDR3 loop reads CSATTGWGYNEQFF. DNA for the CDR3: TGCAGTGCAACGACAGGGTGGGGTTACAATGAGCAGTTCTTC.

This clonotype was counted many times. The chain joins TRBV28 to TRBJ2-5; no clear D. Germline loops: CDR1 MDHEN, CDR2 SYDVKM. Trimming removed 5 bases from V and 1 base from J, with 11 bases in between. CDR3 size: 14 residues. CDR3 loop: CASSPGSIQETQYF. For the CDR3, the DNA is TGTGCCAGCAGTCCCGGCAGCATCCAAGAGACCCAGTACTTC.

The chain combines TRBV5-1 with TRBJ2-5; 10 bases agree with TRBD2. The V gene end was trimmed by 8 bases and the J gene end by 5 bases; junction bases not matched to a gene: 6. CDR1 and CDR2 (germline): SGHRS, YFSETQ. The CDR3 extends over 13 amino acids. This CDR3 is CASRAGGPETQYF. The CDR3 region has the DNA TGCGCCAGTCGAGCGGGAGGGCCTGAGACCCAGTACTTC.

J is TRBJ2-3 and V is TRBV7-3; a weak D match, TRBD2 (7 bases). The CDR3 is made up of 17 amino acids. Between the trimmed V and J ends, which lost 5 bases and 6 bases, there was a span of 24 bases. Germline V CDR1 and CDR2: SGHTA, FQGTGA. The CDR3 loop is CASSPGGRKVREDTQYF. The CDR3 DNA follows: TGTGCCAGCAGCCCGGGGGGCAGAAAAGTAAGGGAGGATACGCAGTATTTT.

As concerns this clonotype: The junction departs from the called germline gene at one end, perhaps through a read error. This chain uses TRBV24-1 with TRBJ2-4; unclear D gene. The CDR3 has 14 residues. Germline CDR1 reads KGHDR; CDR2 reads SFDVKD. As DNA, the CDR3 is TGTGCCACCAGTGAACCCTCGGGTGGGCAGTTACGGTTCTTC. Encoded protein: CATSEPSGGQLRFF.

Many counts were recorded for this clonotype. The chain carries TRBV11-2 and TRBJ2-2; D uncertain. The ends were cut back, 5 bases at V and 7 bases at J, with 8 bases in the middle. CDR3 length: 12 amino acids. CDR1 SGHAT and CDR2 FQNNGV come from the germline V gene. The CDR3 DNA follows: TGTGCCAGCAGCCCTCAATACGGGGAGCTGTTTTTT. Its protein is CASSPQYGELFF.

This clonotype was seen only a few times. The genes are TRBV20-1 and TRBJ1-2, with TRBD1 matching 7 bases. V was pared by 2 bases and J by 8 bases, with 14 bases of the junction left unmatched. Per the germline V gene, CDR1 is DFQATT and CDR2 is SNEGSKA (reference sequence). The CDR3 runs 15 residues. CDR3 bases: TGCAGTGCTAGATGGGGAAAAGACAGGGCGGAGGGCTACACCTTC. It is translated as CSARWGKDRAEGYTF.

This chain connects TRBV18 to TRBJ1-3; 7 bases line up with TRBD1. The CDR3 totals 14 residues. After removal of 5 bases from V and 2 bases from J, the junction contained 3 bases not matched to a gene. CDR1 KGHSH and CDR2 LQKENI come from the germline V gene. CDR3 amino acids: CASSTQGAGNTIYF. The CDR3 nucleotides read TGTGCCAGCTCAACCCAGGGGGCTGGAAACACCATATATTTT.

This clonotype showed up many times. V gene TRBV20-1 combines with J gene TRBJ2-4, with D possibly TRBD2 on 6 matching bases. V lost 1 base and J 0 bases, leaving 10 bases between the germline ends. Per the germline V gene, CDR1 is DFQATT and CDR2 is SNEGSKA (reference sequence). This CDR3 spans 15 amino acids. CDR3 DNA sequence: TGCAGTGCTAGAGTGGGGGGACTAGCCAAAAACATTCAGTACTTC. It encodes CSARVGGLAKNIQYF.

The table lists this clonotype with many counts. The chain has TRBV30 and TRBJ1-2, with D possibly TRBD1 on 5 matching bases. The CDR3 sequence is 12 residues long. V lost 2 bases to trimming and J lost 8 bases, with 12 bases between them. Germline assignment: CDR1 GTSNPN and CDR2 SVGIG (reference sequence). The CDR3 here is CAWSPPGSGYTF. The CDR3 DNA reads TGTGCCTGGAGTCCGCCAGGGTCCGGCTACACCTTC.

This clonotype was detected ten times or more. The chain carries TRBV5-1 and TRBJ2-5, with a possible D match to TRBD2 (6 bases). Trimming cost V 5 bases and J 4 bases, with 12 bases left between them. Germline lookup yields CDR1 SGHRS and CDR2 YFSETQ. This CDR3 has 13 amino acids. CDR3 sequence (DNA): TGCGCCAGCAGAGGAGGGAATGGAGAGACCCAGTACTTC. Amino acids: CASRGGNGETQYF. The variable domain in full, completed from reference TRBV5-1 and TRBJ2-5, reads KAGVTQTPRYLIKTRGQQVTLSCSPISGHRSVSWYQQTPGQGLQFLFEYFSETQRNKGNFPGRFSGRQFSNSRSEMNVSTLELGDSALYLCASRGGNGETQYFGPGTRLLVL.

This clonotype was recorded at least ten times. This chain connects TRBV11-2 to TRBJ2-7; the match to TRBD2 covers 8 bases. V shed 7 bases, J shed 0 bases, and the junction held 5 bases outside the gene matches. Germline CDR1 and CDR2: SGHAT and FQNNGV. The CDR3 spans 14 residues. The CDR3 loop is CASTITSGSYEQYF. The DNA of the CDR3 is TGTGCCAGCACGATTACTAGCGGCTCCTACGAGCAGTACTTC.

A few counts support this clonotype. In this CDR3 the conserved last residue, phenylalanine or tryptophan, is missing, so a read error is likely. This chain connects TRBV7-2 to TRBJ2-1; the match to TRBD2 covers 12 bases. The CDR3 spans 15 residues. V shed 3 bases, J shed 13 bases, and the junction held 10 bases outside the gene matches. Germline lookup yields CDR1 SGHTA and CDR2 FQGNSA. For the CDR3, the DNA is TGTGCCAGCAGCTTTTTGCTAGCGGGGGGGCTAGGCCAGTTCCTC. This translates into CASSFLLAGGLGQFL.

This clonotype was counted many times. CDR3 protein: CASSTSDRPGTEAFF. CDR3 coding DNA: TGTGCCAGTAGTACCTCGGACAGGCCGGGGACTGAAGCTTTCTTT. The V call is TRBV19, the J call TRBJ1-1, with 7 bases that match TRBD1. V lost 4 bases to trimming and J lost 5 bases; unmatched junction nucleotides: 10. CDR1 is LNHDA, CDR2 SQIVND, per germline (reference sequence). This CDR3 has 15 amino acids.

This clonotype has ten or more counts. This chain links TRBV5-1 with TRBJ1-2, with D uncertain. The CDR3 extends over 14 amino acids. CDR1 is SGHRS, CDR2 YFSETQ, per germline. V lost 4 bases and J lost 2, with 12 bases in between. For the CDR3, the DNA is TGCGCCAGCAGCCCGGACGGCGACAACTATGGCTACACCTTC. This codes for CASSPDGDNYGYTF. The full variable domain, rest sourced from reference TRBV5-1 and TRBJ1-2, is KAGVTQTPRYLIKTRGQQVTLSCSPISGHRSVSWYQQTPGQGLQFLFEYFSETQRNKGNFPGRFSGRQFSNSRSEMNVSTLELGDSALYLCASSPDGDNYGYTFGSGTRLTVV.

The sample holds many counts of this clonotype. The V gene is TRBV12-3 or TRBV12-4, the J gene TRBJ2-7; no clear D gene. V was pared by 3 bases and J by 2 bases, with 11 bases between. The CDR3 has 14 amino acids. The CDR3 nucleotides are TGTGCCAGCAGTTTTGGGGTTAAACCCTACGAGCAGTACTTC. This translates into CASSFGVKPYEQYF.

Only a few counts were recorded for this clonotype. The rearrangement uses TRBV9 and TRBJ2-3; perhaps TRBD2 as D (6 bases). Germline V gene lookup returns CDR1 SGDLS and CDR2 YYNGEE. The length of the CDR3 is 15 residues. V was pared by 3 bases and J by 2 bases, with 13 bases between. CDR3 amino acids: CASSERSGDTDTQYF. The CDR3 DNA follows: TGTGCCAGCAGCGAAAGATCGGGAGACACAGATACGCAGTATTTT.